What follows are 31 T cell receptor beta chains derived from one specimen sequenced in a study of Ad26.COV2.S vaccination and SARS-CoV-2 variants. Treatment defined: some 20 received Ad26.COV2.S at low or high dose, single or two shots; roughly five received placebo; per-sample allocation not given. Following the first vaccine or placebo injection, samples were taken on day 63. This table comes from immunoSEQ multiplex PCR, and its TCRdb copy is limited to in-frame clones, with some not included. The top ten clones hold 3.5% of a sample with 300,000 to 500,000 clones, about nine tenths of them seen once. The sample consisted of peripheral blood, taken in a trial of Ad26.COV2.S vaccine versus placebo. These receptors all stem from a person aged 18 to 59 who received the Ad26.COV2.S COVID-19 vaccine or a placebo.

The rearrangement links TRBV7-9 to TRBJ1-2; 8 bases are shared with TRBD1. From germline, CDR1 is SEHNR and CDR2 FQNEAQ (reference sequence). The CDR3 is 13 residues long. The V gene end was trimmed by 6 bases and the J gene end by 4 bases; junction bases not matched to a gene: 4. The CDR3 coding sequence is TGTGCCAGCAGGACCGACAGGGGCTATGGCTACACCTTC. It encodes CASRTDRGYGYTF.

Written as DNA, the CDR3 is TGTGCCAGCAGTCCGGGACCGAGTTTTGGCTACACCTTC. Translation: CASSPGPSFGYTF. The chain has TRBV5-5 and TRBJ1-2; TRBD1 is a possible D gene (5 bases). V was cut by 5 bases and J by 7 bases, with 15 bases left in between. The CDR3 length is 13 residues. The V gene's germline CDR1 is SGHKS and CDR2 YYEKEE (reference sequence).

V and J are TRBV18 and TRBJ1-5, with a possible D match to TRBD1 (6 bases). With 1 base removed from V and 6 bases from J, the gap between germline ends came to 13 bases. The CDR3 extends over 15 amino acids. Germline V gene sequence: CDR1 KGHSH, CDR2 LQKENI. The CDR3 DNA reads TGTGCCAGCTCACCACAACAGGGAGGCGGTCAGCCCCAGCATTTT. Protein sequence: CASSPQQGGGQPQHF.

The chain recombines TRBV4-1 with TRBJ2-6, with D perhaps matching TRBD1 (6 bases). V lost 3 bases and J 2 bases, leaving 11 bases between the germline ends. Germline loops: CDR1 MGHRA, CDR2 YSYEKL. CDR3 length: 16 residues. The CDR3 DNA sequence: TGCGCCAGCAGCCACCCAGGGGATGCTGGGGCCAACGTCCTGACTTTC. Translating it yields CASSHPGDAGANVLTF.

V is TRBV4-1 and J is TRBJ1-6, with D unclear. V was cut by 5 bases and J by 1 base, with 12 bases left in between. The CDR3 loop spans 16 amino acids. Germline CDR1 MGHRA, CDR2 YSYEKL. The CDR3 sequence is CASSSVMGSYNSPLHF. CDR3 sequence (DNA): TGCGCCAGCAGCTCAGTCATGGGTTCCTATAATTCACCCCTCCACTTT.

CDR3 in DNA: TGTGCAAGTCGCTTCTACTCAGGGGAGGACAGGGATCAAGAGACCCAGTACTTC. It encodes CASRFYSGEDRDQETQYF. The chain uses TRBV12-2 and TRBJ2-5; the table's D call, TRBD1, was not checked against the DNA. TRBV12-2 is a recognized pseudogene. The CDR3 consists of 18 residues.

The CDR3 protein is CASSQDARGDEQFF. The CDR3 region has the DNA TGTGCCAGCAGCCAAGACGCCCGGGGCGATGAGCAGTTCTTC. The chain has TRBV3-1 (or the pseudogene TRBV3-2) and TRBJ2-1, with D perhaps matching TRBD1 or TRBD2 (5 bases each). V was shortened by 0 bases and J by 8 bases, with 11 bases between the two germline ends. Germline V gene lookup returns CDR1 LGHDT and CDR2 YNNKEL (reference sequence). This CDR3 contains 14 residues.

The chain links TRBV5-6 to TRBJ1-3, with 9 bases aligning to TRBD1. The CDR3 consists of 15 residues. J gave up 0 bases and V 6 bases, and 4 bases lay outside the gene matches. Germline V gene lookup returns CDR1 SGHDT and CDR2 YYEEEE. As DNA, the CDR3 is TGTGCCAGCACCGGACAGGGGCACTCTGGAAACACCATATATTTT. This translates into CASTGQGHSGNTIYF.

This clone was seen once. The chain uses TRBV6-1 and TRBJ2-2; D is possibly TRBD2 (5 bases). Trimming shortened V by 4 bases and J by 5 bases, and 17 bases separated the two germline ends. Germline V gives CDR1 MNHNS, CDR2 SASEGT. This CDR3 has 16 residues. This chain's CDR3 is CASSAAGNQGTGELFF. Here the CDR3 DNA reads TGTGCCAGCAGTGCCGCCGGGAATCAAGGAACCGGGGAGCTGTTTTTT.

This rearrangement joins TRBV3-1 (or the pseudogene TRBV3-2) to TRBJ2-5; 8 nucleotides agree with TRBD2. Germline CDR1 and CDR2: LGHDT and YNNKEL (reference sequence). The CDR3 runs 14 residues. V dropped 6 bases and J dropped 4; count of bases not matched to a gene: 7. Written as DNA, the CDR3 is TGTGCCAGCAGGCAACCGGGACTAGGAGAGACCCAGTACTTC. Its translation is CASRQPGLGETQYF.

This chain joins TRBV7-8 and TRBJ1-2; no reliable D call. Germline V CDR1 and CDR2: SGHVS, FQNEAQ. The CDR3 contains 13 residues. V shed 5 bases and J shed 4 bases, with 11 bases lying between them. This CDR3 reads CASSPAEGYGYTF. The CDR3 DNA sequence: TGTGCCAGCAGCCCTGCCGAAGGCTATGGCTACACCTTC. Based on the CDR3 plus reference TRBV7-8 and TRBJ1-2, the full variable domain is GAGVSQSPRYKVAKRGQDVALRCDPISGHVSLFWYQQALGQGPEFLTYFQNEAQLDKSGLPSDRFFAERPEGSVSTLKIQRTQQEDSAVYLCASSPAEGYGYTFGSGTRLTVV.

This chain links TRBV12-3 or TRBV12-4 with TRBJ1-2, with a weak D call TRBD1 (6 bases). The CDR3 extends over 13 amino acids. V gave up 6 bases and J gave up 4 bases, with 12 bases separating them. CDR3 nucleotides: TGTGCCAGCAGGTTGGACAGTTCCTATGGCTACACCTTC. It specifies CASRLDSSYGYTF.

The V gene is TRBV19, the J gene TRBJ1-2; D gene ambiguous. Trimming left V 3 bases short and J 1 base short, with 12 bases between. CDR1 is LNHDA and CDR2 is SQIVND in the germline V gene (reference sequence). The CDR3 has 15 residues. CDR3 nucleotide sequence: TGTGCCAGTAGTATTTGGGCAGGCCATAACTATGGCTACACCTTC. This sequence encodes CASSIWAGHNYGYTF.

The chain links TRBV27 to TRBJ2-3; unclear D gene. The CDR3 extends over 15 amino acids. In germline, CDR1 is MNHEY, CDR2 SMNVEV (reference sequence). V was pared by 5 bases and J by 0 bases, with 12 bases between. The CDR3 nucleotides are TGTGCCAGCAGTCTTTCGAGGATTAGCACAGATACGCAGTATTTT. Protein product: CASSLSRISTDTQYF.

This chain links TRBV19 with TRBJ2-3, with 7 positions matching TRBD1. In germline, CDR1 is LNHDA, CDR2 SQIVND (reference sequence). The ends lost 5 bases at V and 0 bases at J; junction bases unmatched: 5. The CDR3 loop spans 15 amino acids. The chain's CDR3 is CASSAQTGSTDTQYF. The CDR3 DNA follows: TGTGCCAGTAGTGCCCAGACAGGGAGCACAGATACGCAGTATTTT.

The CDR3, as DNA: TGTGCCAGCAGTTTGGCCGGATCTGGGGTGAACACTGAAGCTTTCTTT. Amino acid sequence: CASSLAGSGVNTEAFF. The chain combines TRBV28 with TRBJ1-1; no clear D. The V end was cut by 3 bases, the J end by 0 bases, with 14 bases between. The CDR3 loop spans 16 amino acids. Germline V gene sequence: CDR1 MDHEN, CDR2 SYDVKM.

The chain joins TRBV18 to TRBJ2-5; D gene ambiguous. The germline CDR1 and CDR2 sequences are KGHSH and LQKENI. This CDR3 is 13 amino acids long. V was shortened by 5 bases and J by 4 bases, with 11 bases between the two germline ends. For the CDR3, the DNA is TGTGCCAGCTCAATTGACAAGACAGAGACCCAGTACTTC. This encodes CASSIDKTETQYF.

Remarks on this clone: Other DNA sequences within the sample encode an identical CDR3. The genes are TRBV27 and TRBJ2-1; D is undetermined. Trimming cost V 3 bases and J 6 bases, with 6 bases left between them. Germline CDR1 reads MNHEY; CDR2 reads SMNVEV (reference sequence). This CDR3 has 12 residues. For the CDR3, the DNA is TGTGCCAGCAGTTTGGGCCGCAATGAGCAGTTCTTC. It translates to CASSLGRNEQFF.

The V and J genes are TRBV5-5 and TRBJ1-1; D is uncertain. CDR1 is SGHKS, CDR2 YYEKEE, per germline (reference sequence). Trimming pared 1 base from V and 1 base from J, leaving 5 bases between. The CDR3 has 13 amino acids. CDR3 in DNA: TGTGCCAGCAGCTTGTGGTGGAACACTGAAGCTTTCTTT. It codes for CASSLWWNTEAFF. Complete variable domain (other parts from reference TRBV5-5 and TRBJ1-1): DAGVTQSPTHLIKTRGQQVTLRCSPISGHKSVSWYQQVLGQGPQFIFQYYEKEERGRGNFPDRFSARQFPNYSSELNVNALLLGDSALYLCASSLWWNTEAFFGQGTRLTVV.

V gene TRBV5-1 combines with J gene TRBJ2-1; TRBD2 matches at 11 bases. V was clipped by 2 bases and J by 6 bases; unmatched bases: 4. The germline V gene has CDR1 SGHRS and CDR2 YFSETQ. CDR3 size: 15 residues. The DNA for the CDR3 is TGCGCCAGCAGCTTCCTAGCGGGGGGCCTCAATGAGCAGTTCTTC. Amino acids: CASSFLAGGLNEQFF.

This clone came up once. V gene TRBV7-8 combines with J gene TRBJ1-2; tentative D call: TRBD1 (6 bases). Germline values: CDR1 SGHVS, CDR2 FQNEAQ. There are 14 residues in the CDR3. Trimming cost V 1 base and J 5 bases, with 11 bases left between them. For the CDR3, the DNA is TGTGCCAGCAGCTTAGAGGGGGGAAGGTATGGCTACACCTTC. Translating gives CASSLEGGRYGYTF.

As DNA, the CDR3 is TGTGCCAGCTCACCAGGGGGACCTAATCAGCCCCAGCATTTT. This codes for CASSPGGPNQPQHF. The gene calls are TRBV18 and TRBJ1-5; D is perhaps TRBD1 (5 bases). The CDR3 spans 14 residues. Germline loops: CDR1 KGHSH, CDR2 LQKENI. V lost 2 bases and J 4 bases, leaving 9 bases between the germline ends.

The table lists this clone with a count of one. The chain couples TRBV11-1 to TRBJ2-5; 9 positions agree with TRBD1. The CDR3 runs 16 residues. Germline CDR1 is SGHAT and CDR2 is FQDESV (reference sequence). With V trimmed by 1 base and J by 5 bases, 8 bases remained unmatched. CDR3 in DNA: TGTGCCAGCAGCTTAGACTCCGGGACAGGGAGGGAGACCCAGTACTTC. This sequence encodes CASSLDSGTGRETQYF.

The chain is built from TRBV19 and TRBJ1-1; TRBD1 aligns across 8 bases. CDR1 and CDR2 (germline): LNHDA, SQIVND (reference sequence). V lost 7 bases to trimming and J lost 8 bases; unmatched junction nucleotides: 6. The CDR3 runs to 12 residues. The CDR3 coding sequence is TGTGCCAGTACACAGGGGGTGGAAGAAGCTTTCTTT. It is translated as CASTQGVEEAFF.

This chain joins TRBV6-4 and TRBJ1-2; 7 nucleotides agree with TRBD1. V dropped 6 bases and J dropped 7; count of bases not matched to a gene: 8. Germline loops: CDR1 MRHNA, CDR2 SNTAGT. The CDR3 sequence is 13 residues long. DNA for the CDR3: TGTGCCAGCAGAGGACCAGGGGGATTTGGCTACACCTTC. Translated: CASRGPGGFGYTF.

This chain links TRBV7-9 with TRBJ2-1; TRBD1 matches 9 bases. The CDR3 has 18 residues. The V segment lost 10 bases and the J segment 7 bases; nucleotides outside the gene matches: 23. The V gene's germline CDR1 is SEHNR and CDR2 FQNEAQ (reference sequence). DNA of the CDR3: TGTGCCACCCGACCTGGGGCCCAGGGGGGGACAGGGTGGAATGAGCAGTTCTTC. Translating it yields CATRPGAQGGTGWNEQFF.

This chain uses TRBV5-1 with TRBJ2-6; 11 bases agree with TRBD1. There are 17 residues in the CDR3. Germline assignment: CDR1 SGHRS and CDR2 YFSETQ. V was clipped by 4 bases and J by 4 bases; unmatched bases: 7. The CDR3: CASSGPGQGVGANVLTF. The CDR3 DNA follows: TGCGCCAGCAGCGGGCCGGGACAGGGGGTAGGGGCCAACGTCCTGACTTTC.

The chain couples TRBV6-5 to TRBJ2-1, with a possible D match to TRBD2 (6 bases). Germline V gene lookup returns CDR1 MNHEY and CDR2 SVGAGI. V was cut by 5 bases and J by 7 bases, with 12 bases left in between. The CDR3 runs to 13 residues. The CDR3 coding sequence is TGTGCCAGCAGTCCTGTAGGAGGGAATGAGCAGTTCTTC. This encodes CASSPVGGNEQFF.

The rearrangement uses TRBV5-1 and TRBJ2-7; 13 bases align to TRBD2. Germline V gene data show CDR1 as SGHRS and CDR2 as YFSETQ. V lost 5 bases to trimming and J lost 9 bases; unmatched junction nucleotides: 8. The CDR3 extends over 14 amino acids. CDR3 in amino acids: CASRGTSGVFAQYF. The CDR3 DNA reads as TGCGCCAGCAGAGGGACTAGCGGGGTTTTTGCGCAGTACTTC.

About this clone itself: The same CDR3 is also encoded by other DNA sequences in this sample. The chain has TRBV6-5 and TRBJ2-7, with 7 bases matching TRBD1. The CDR3 is 13 amino acids. The V and J ends lost 2 bases and 3 bases, in that order; junction bases with no gene match: 1. Germline V gene sequence: CDR1 MNHEY, CDR2 SVGAGI. In DNA, the CDR3 is TGTGCCAGCAGTTACAGGACAGGCTACGAGCAGTACTTC. This encodes CASSYRTGYEQYF.

The chain couples TRBV4-1 to TRBJ2-7, with a possible D match to TRBD2 (5 bases). V shed 0 bases and J shed 0 bases, with 9 bases lying between them. The CDR3 loop spans 15 amino acids. Germline lookup yields CDR1 MGHRA and CDR2 YSYEKL. The CDR3 DNA is TGCGCCAGCAGCCAAGATTTAGGACTCTCCTACGAGCAGTACTTC. Protein: CASSQDLGLSYEQYF.